Listed here are 7 T cell receptor beta chains from one sample, sequenced in a study of identical twins (dated by TCRdb to about 2016). The library relied on 5' RACE. Sequencing was carried out with an Illumina HiSeq 2000. TCRdb ran its own pipeline on the public reads, namely fastp trimming at Q25 and MiXCR clone calling, and kept in-frame beta chains. Here each entry gathers all rows of one CDR3 protein and keeps the most common genes and DNA. The sample includes hundreds of thousands of distinct CDR3 sequences, with about 20% observed a single time. The ten biggest clones cover approximately 4.3% of the sample. These sequences were also reported in another study, on T cells expressing NK-cell markers.

What was sequenced was PBMCs. Source of these receptors: a woman between 18 and 29 years old in good health.

This rearrangement joins TRBV7-2 to TRBJ1-2; D uncertain. V was clipped by 6 bases and J by 8 bases, with 16 bases between them. This CDR3 comprises 13 residues. Germline V gene sequence: CDR1 SGHTA, CDR2 FQGNSA. Here the CDR3 reads CASSITGLSGYTF. In DNA, the CDR3 is TGTGCCAGCAGTATTACCGGGCTTAGCGGCTACACCTTC.

The gene calls are TRBV10-3 and TRBJ1-5, with TRBD1 as a possible D gene (5 bases). V was clipped by 0 bases and J by 0 bases, with 6 bases between them. In germline, CDR1 is ENHRY, CDR2 SYGVKD. This CDR3 is 15 amino acids long. CDR3 region: CAISESGVSNQPQHF. The CDR3 DNA reads TGTGCCATCAGTGAGTCGGGGGTTAGCAATCAGCCCCAGCATTTT.

With respect to this clonotype: The junction and the germline gene differ at one end; a read error may be behind it. The rearrangement links TRBV20-1 to TRBJ2-7; possibly TRBD2 for D (6 bases). Germline V gene data show CDR1 as DFQATT and CDR2 as SNEGSKA (reference sequence). The CDR3 has 12 residues. CDR3: CSAAGPSYEQNF. DNA of the CDR3: TGCAGTGCTGCGGGACCTTCCTACGAGCAGAACTTC.

The chain is built from TRBV6-5 and TRBJ2-3; D not certain. Trimming took off 4 bases at V and 4 bases at J, with 12 bases between the two ends. Germline V CDR1 and CDR2: MNHEY, SVGAGI. The CDR3 totals 14 residues. In DNA, the CDR3 is TGTGCCAGCAGTTGGAGTATTGTTTCAGATACGCAGTATTTT. It yields the protein CASSWSIVSDTQYF.

The V and J genes are TRBV20-1 and TRBJ2-1; D is unclear. The CDR3 has 12 amino acids. CDR1 is DFQATT and CDR2 is SNEGSKA in the germline V gene (reference sequence). V dropped 6 bases and J dropped 8 bases, with 14 bases sitting between them. Here the CDR3 DNA reads TGCAGTGCGCGTACCCGGTCCCATGAGCAGTTCTTC. Its protein product is CSARTRSHEQFF.

DNA for the CDR3: TGTGCCAGCAGCCAAGAGGCGGGGACCGTTAGAGATACGCAGTATTTT. Translation gives CASSQEAGTVRDTQYF. V gene TRBV3-1 combines with J gene TRBJ2-3; TRBD2 might be the D (6 bases). The CDR3 totals 16 residues. Between the trimmed V and J ends, which lost 0 bases and 5 bases, there was a span of 15 bases. Germline V CDR1 and CDR2: LGHDT, YNNKEL (reference sequence).

The sample holds a few counts of this clonotype. The rearrangement links TRBV9 to TRBJ2-7; D unclear. Between the trimmed V and J ends, which lost 0 bases and 4 bases, there was a span of 14 bases. The germline V gene encodes CDR1 SGDLS and CDR2 YYNGEE. This CDR3 comprises 15 residues. CDR3 protein: CASSVGQWVRYEQYF. The DNA of the CDR3 is TGTGCCAGCAGCGTAGGTCAATGGGTCCGGTACGAGCAGTACTTC.